Each of the 21 T cell receptor beta chains below was sequenced from the same sample in a study of blood T cell repertoires in COVID-19. The data were produced by immunoSEQ multiplex PCR, yet TCRdb's version contains in-frame clones alone and is incomplete. The sample shows roughly 140,000 clones, under 90% of them seen only once. Sequenced: peripheral blood. The source of these receptors is a human donor in a cohort sampled during active COVID-19.

This chain links TRBV14 with TRBJ2-1; TRBD2 aligns across 11 bases. CDR3 length equals 17 residues. Germline CDR1 SGHDN, CDR2 FVKESK. Losses at the gene ends were 3 bases for V and 6 bases for J; bases not matched to a gene: 10. CDR3 in amino acids: CASSQIKVAGGLNEQFF. The CDR3 coding sequence is TGTGCCAGCAGCCAGATAAAAGTAGCGGGGGGGCTCAATGAGCAGTTCTTC.

The chain has TRBV11-2 and TRBJ1-6; a weak D match, TRBD1 (6 bases). The CDR3 has 15 amino acids. Per the germline V gene, CDR1 is SGHAT and CDR2 is FQNNGV. The V end was cut by 4 bases, the J end by 7 bases, with 14 bases between. In DNA form, the CDR3 reads TGTGCCAGCAGCTGGGGAGGGCAGGGGAATTCACCCCTCCACTTT. This translates into CASSWGGQGNSPLHF.

The chain employs TRBV30 and TRBJ2-6; a weak D match, TRBD1 (5 bases). CDR1 is GTSNPN, CDR2 SVGIG, per germline (reference sequence). The CDR3 totals 16 residues. V shed 5 bases and J shed 3 bases, with 17 bases lying between them. The CDR3 DNA sequence: TGTGCCTGGGAGGACACGGCAAGGGGTGGGGCCAACGTCCTGACTTTC. It yields the protein CAWEDTARGGANVLTF.

This clone was seen a handful of times. The rearrangement uses TRBV7-6 and TRBJ1-2; 7 bases align to TRBD1. V gave up 0 bases and J gave up 6 bases; unmatched junction bases: 10. Per the germline V gene, CDR1 is SGHVS and CDR2 is FNYEAQ. The CDR3 loop spans 16 amino acids. CDR3 in DNA: TGTGCCAGCAGCTTAGCAGCGAAGGGGGCGCTTAATGGCTACACCTTC. It yields the protein CASSLAAKGALNGYTF. Drawing the rest from reference TRBV7-6 and TRBJ1-2, the complete variable domain is GAGVSQSPRYKVTKRGQDVALRCDPISGHVSLYWYRQALGQGPEFLTYFNYEAQQDKSGLPNDRFSAERPEGSISTLTIQRTEQRDSAMYRCASSLAAKGALNGYTFGSGTRLTVV.

CDR3 nucleotide sequence: TGTGCCAGCAGCCTTCAGGGGACGGGGTCCTACGAGCAGTACTTC. This codes for CASSLQGTGSYEQYF. J is TRBJ2-7 and V is TRBV11-3; a weak D match, TRBD1 (6 bases). Germline values: CDR1 SGHNT, CDR2 YENEEA. V was pared by 5 bases and J by 1 base, with 15 bases between. This CDR3 is 15 amino acids long.

This clone occurred once. The chain couples TRBV7-2 to TRBJ2-7, with 8 bases that match TRBD1. Germline V gene data show CDR1 as SGHTA and CDR2 as FQGNSA. This CDR3 is 14 amino acids long. After removal of 2 bases from V and 1 base from J, the junction contained 1 base not matched to a gene. The CDR3 loop is CASSLQGASYEQYF. The CDR3 DNA reads as TGTGCCAGCAGCTTACAGGGGGCTTCCTACGAGCAGTACTTC.

The V call is TRBV28, the J call TRBJ2-3; 8 positions match TRBD2. V lost 7 bases, J lost 2 bases, and 8 bases stayed unmatched. Germline values: CDR1 MDHEN, CDR2 SYDVKM. There are 15 residues in the CDR3. The CDR3 region is CASKLSGATTDTQYF. DNA for the CDR3: TGTGCCAGCAAACTTAGCGGGGCGACCACAGATACGCAGTATTTT. Full variable domain (rest looked up from reference TRBV28 and TRBJ2-3): DVKVTQSSRYLVKRTGEKVFLECVQDMDHENMFWYRQDPGLGLRLIYFSYDVKMKEKGDIPEGYSVSREKKERFSLILESASTNQTSMYLCASKLSGATTDTQYFGPGTRLTVL.

This clone was observed a few times. The DNA of the CDR3 is TGTGCCAGCAGCCTCGACAACAATCAGCCCCAGCATTTT. It encodes CASSLDNNQPQHF. This chain joins TRBV6-1 and TRBJ1-5; D call uncertain. Germline V lookup: CDR1 MNHNS, CDR2 SASEGT. V lost 6 bases and J lost 3, with 9 bases in between. This CDR3 contains 13 residues.

This sequence joins TRBV7-2 and TRBJ1-2; a possible D gene is TRBD1 (5 bases). The CDR3 has 14 amino acids. Between the trimmed V and J ends, which lost 5 bases and 4 bases, there was a span of 14 bases. Germline assignment: CDR1 SGHTA and CDR2 FQGNSA. Here the CDR3 reads CASSPADSPYGYTF. As DNA, the CDR3 is TGTGCCAGCAGCCCAGCCGACAGTCCCTATGGCTACACCTTC.

This chain uses TRBV3-1 (or the pseudogene TRBV3-2) with TRBJ2-5, with 9 bases fitting TRBD2. From germline, CDR1 is LGHDT and CDR2 YNNKEL (reference sequence). The CDR3 length is 16 residues. The trim removed 4 bases at V and 5 bases at J, leaving 11 bases unmatched. CDR3: CASSPAGGTPWETQYF. The CDR3 nucleotides read TGTGCCAGCAGCCCGGCGGGGGGGACCCCATGGGAGACCCAGTACTTC.

The rearrangement joins TRBV19 to TRBJ1-1, with no clear D. The ends were cut back, 7 bases at V and 1 base at J, with 10 bases in the middle. The CDR3 is 13 residues long. The germline gives CDR1 LNHDA, CDR2 SQIVND (reference sequence). As DNA, the CDR3 is TGTGCCAGTACCAAACGGGGGAACACTGAAGCTTTCTTT. Protein: CASTKRGNTEAFF.

The chain joins TRBV5-1 to TRBJ1-5; weak D call: TRBD1 (6 bases). CDR3 length equals 15 residues. Germline loops: CDR1 SGHRS, CDR2 YFSETQ. Trimming removed 1 base from V and 6 bases from J, with 14 bases in between. As DNA, the CDR3 is TGCGCCAGCAGCTTGTCGGCGGGGGCAAGTCAGCCCCAGCATTTT. It codes for CASSLSAGASQPQHF. Combining the CDR3 with reference TRBV5-1 and TRBJ1-5 gives the whole variable domain KAGVTQTPRYLIKTRGQQVTLSCSPISGHRSVSWYQQTPGQGLQFLFEYFSETQRNKGNFPGRFSGRQFSNSRSEMNVSTLELGDSALYLCASSLSAGASQPQHFGDGTRLSIL.

The rearrangement joins TRBV3-1 (or the pseudogene TRBV3-2) to TRBJ2-6; tentatively, D is TRBD2 (5 bases). V dropped 4 bases and J dropped 0 bases, with 10 bases sitting between them. Germline assignment: CDR1 LGHDT and CDR2 YNNKEL (reference sequence). The length of the CDR3 is 16 residues. The CDR3 here is CASSLGGLSGANVLTF. In DNA, the CDR3 is TGTGCCAGCAGCCTCGGTGGACTCTCTGGGGCCAACGTCCTGACTTTC.

This clone was seen only a few times. The chain has TRBV6-5 and TRBJ1-5; D unclear. Trimming cost V 5 bases and J 2 bases, with 13 bases left between them. Germline V gives CDR1 MNHEY, CDR2 SVGAGI. The CDR3 is made up of 15 amino acids. The CDR3 nucleotides read TGTGCCAGCAGTCCCGCAGACTCGGGCAATCAGCCCCAGCATTTT. This translates into CASSPADSGNQPQHF.

The rearrangement uses TRBV10-3 and TRBJ2-7, with TRBD2 identical over 7 bases. This CDR3 spans 13 amino acids. V trimming: 6 bases; J trimming: 5 bases; junction bases outside the gene matches: 7. Germline-derived CDR1 and CDR2 are ENHRY and SYGVKD. The CDR3 is CAIRATSPDEQYF. CDR3 DNA: TGTGCCATCAGGGCGACTAGCCCGGACGAGCAGTACTTC.

This chain uses TRBV5-6 with TRBJ2-7; D gene uncertain. CDR3 size: 14 residues. Per the germline V gene, CDR1 is SGHDT and CDR2 is YYEEEE. V lost 0 bases to trimming and J lost 3 bases, with 10 bases between them. Here the CDR3 reads CASSLGLYLYEQYF. DNA for the CDR3: TGTGCCAGCAGCTTGGGACTCTACCTCTACGAGCAGTACTTC.

CDR3 loop: CSATREETQYF. The CDR3, as DNA: TGCAGTGCTACCAGGGAAGAGACCCAGTACTTC. V and J are TRBV20-1 and TRBJ2-5, with D maybe TRBD1 (5 bases). V was trimmed by 4 bases and J by 3 bases, leaving 6 bases between them. The germline CDR1 and CDR2 sequences are DFQATT and SNEGSKA (reference sequence). This CDR3 comprises 11 residues.

The chain uses TRBV28 and TRBJ2-2; TRBD1 matches 8 bases. There are 18 residues in the CDR3. CDR1 and CDR2 from the germline V gene are MDHEN and SYDVKM. V trimming: 3 bases; J trimming: 1 base; junction bases outside the gene matches: 10. DNA of the CDR3: TGTGCCAGCAGTTTTAGTCCAGGACAGGGCCAGAACACCGGGGAGCTGTTTTTT. This translates into CASSFSPGQGQNTGELFF.

The rearrangement links TRBV19 to TRBJ2-2; D not resolved. This CDR3 has 15 amino acids. Per the germline V gene, CDR1 is LNHDA and CDR2 is SQIVND (reference sequence). V was trimmed by 2 bases and J by 4 bases, leaving 11 bases between them. CDR3 coding DNA: TGTGCCAGTAGTATACGAGACTCACGCACCGGGGAGCTGTTTTTT. It yields the protein CASSIRDSRTGELFF.

The chain has TRBV9 and TRBJ2-5; a possible D gene is TRBD2 (6 bases). The CDR3 is 13 amino acids. The germline V and J ends were trimmed by 0 bases and 5 bases, with 8 bases remaining between them. Germline CDR1 is SGDLS and CDR2 is YYNGEE. CDR3 in DNA: TGTGCCAGCAGCGTAGCCGGAGGGGAGACCCAGTACTTC. Encoded protein: CASSVAGGETQYF. Using reference TRBV9 and TRBJ2-5 for the parts outside the CDR3, the full variable domain is DSGVTQTPKHLITATGQRVTLRCSPRSGDLSVYWYQQSLDQGLQFLIQYYNGEERAKGNILERFSAQQFPDLHSELNLSSLELGDSALYFCASSVAGGETQYFGPGTRLLVL.

The V gene is TRBV7-9, the J gene TRBJ1-5, with 8 positions matching TRBD1. Germline loops: CDR1 SEHNR, CDR2 FQNEAQ (reference sequence). CDR3 size: 15 residues. V lost 1 base to trimming and J lost 6 bases; unmatched junction nucleotides: 5. CDR3 protein: CASSLGQGIGQPQHF. For the CDR3, the DNA is TGTGCCAGCAGCTTAGGACAGGGGATAGGTCAGCCCCAGCATTTT.